This T cell receptor (beta chain) was identified during a study of beta chain features in type 1 diabetes. Study information: No patient-donor differences in age, gender, total cells or subset yield. Across every sample, 107,917,701 sorted cells were examined in total.

Purity (above 98%) was reached by all sorted populations. Of the isolated RNA, all was reverse transcribed, and so the sequenced material was expressed TCRB transcripts. Assay used: immunoSEQ multiplex PCR; TCRdb lists only in-frame clones, some missing. The data contain around 300,000 clones, 8% of them singletons. On this clone: Its antigen is still unknown.

Broader study findings: Within the patient group, naive, central memory and Treg TCRB repertoires appeared more similar to each other than within healthy donors.

Material for sequencing was central memory CD4+ T cells from blood. The clonotype comes from a woman between 18 and 29 years old in good health.

The CDR3 sequence is CASSQDSNTDTQYF. CDR3 sequence (DNA): TGTGCCAGCAGCCAAGATAGTAACACAGATACGCAGTATTTT. The gene calls are TRBV4-2 and TRBJ2-3; no definite D call. V was shortened by 0 bases and J by 2 bases, with 6 bases between the two germline ends. This CDR3 has 14 amino acids. Germline V gives CDR1 LGHNA, CDR2 YNFKEQ.